This passage covers 25 T cell receptor beta chains from one sample sequenced in a study of TIL therapy for anti-PD-1-resistant metastatic lung cancer. Regarding time point: pre-treatment sample, taken before nivolumab and TIL therapy. Most excised metastases sampled were pleural nodules or supraclavicular lymph nodes. The libraries were made with immunoSEQ v3. Profiled with immunoSEQ multiplex PCR; TCRdb holds only in-frame clones, not every one. The profile shows 50,000 or so clones, about three quarters of them singletons. The sequenced sample was tumor tissue, obtained at baseline. Source of these receptors: a person aged 25 to 79 with non-small cell lung cancer.

The V call is TRBV6-5, the J call TRBJ2-5, with D possibly being TRBD1 or TRBD2 (7 bases each). This CDR3 is 15 amino acids long. Germline V lookup: CDR1 MNHEY, CDR2 SVGAGI. V shed 6 bases and J shed 4 bases, with 18 bases lying between them. The CDR3 DNA sequence: TGTGCCAGCAGAGGGGGCGTTCGGGAGGCAGAGACCCAGTACTTC. It yields the protein CASRGGVREAETQYF.

This chain joins TRBV6-5 and TRBJ1-2; D remains ambiguous. Germline CDR1 MNHEY, CDR2 SVGAGI. The V end was cut by 4 bases, the J end by 7 bases, with 13 bases between. The CDR3 has 13 residues. For the CDR3, the DNA is TGTGCCAGCAGTTTCCTGGACCGTCTTGGCTACACCTTC. Its protein is CASSFLDRLGYTF.

The V call is TRBV9, the J call TRBJ2-3; 7 positions agree with TRBD2. This CDR3 has 15 amino acids. Germline CDR1 SGDLS, CDR2 YYNGEE. Trimming at V came to 4 bases and at J to 3 bases, leaving 8 bases not matched to a gene. The CDR3: CASSPTPRETDTQYF. In DNA form, the CDR3 reads TGTGCCAGCAGCCCTACCCCGCGGGAGACAGATACGCAGTATTTT.

J is TRBJ2-3 and V is TRBV5-1, with D tentatively TRBD1 or TRBD2 (5 bases each). Germline CDR1 and CDR2: SGHRS and YFSETQ. V was shortened by 5 bases and J by 10 bases, with 26 bases between the two germline ends. This CDR3 is 16 amino acids long. DNA for the CDR3: TGCGCCAGCAGGCATGCCGGGACGGAGTTCCTTCCCCCGCAGTATTTT. It is translated as CASRHAGTEFLPPQYF.

The V and J genes are TRBV5-1 and TRBJ1-1; D remains unclear. The V end was cut by 1 base, the J end by 0 bases, with 13 bases between. This CDR3 has 16 amino acids. Germline CDR1 reads SGHRS; CDR2 reads YFSETQ. The CDR3 DNA is TGCGCCAGCAGCTTGAGAAGGGCCGGCATGAACACTGAAGCTTTCTTT. Protein: CASSLRRAGMNTEAFF.

The J gene is TRBJ2-1, the V gene TRBV19; the D gene is possibly TRBD2 (6 bases). Trimming cost V 11 bases and J 8 bases, with 13 bases left between them. Germline CDR1 LNHDA, CDR2 SQIVND (reference sequence). CDR3 length equals 11 residues. The DNA for the CDR3 is TGTGCCTCTCAGCGGAGGGATGAGCAGTTCTTC. It yields the protein CASQRRDEQFF.

CDR3 nucleotides: TGTGCCAGCAGTCCCCGGGACTGGGGAGAGACCCAGTACTTC. This codes for CASSPRDWGETQYF. The chain employs TRBV28 and TRBJ2-5; D might be TRBD2 (6 bases). Looked up from germline, CDR1 is MDHEN and CDR2 is SYDVKM. Trimming took off 5 bases at V and 4 bases at J, with 14 bases between the two ends. The CDR3 is 14 residues long.

This sequence joins TRBV5-1 and TRBJ2-5, with D tentatively TRBD2 (6 bases). Trimming cost V 4 bases and J 2 bases, with 9 bases left between them. CDR1 and CDR2 (germline): SGHRS, YFSETQ. The CDR3 has 13 residues. The CDR3 DNA reads as TGCGCCAGCAGCCCGGGAGTGCAAGAGACCCAGTACTTC. Translated, it gives CASSPGVQETQYF.

In this sample, this clone turned up once. The rearrangement links TRBV28 to TRBJ1-4; 9 bases match TRBD1. With 7 bases clipped from V and 0 bases from J, the junction kept 12 bases outside the gene matches. Germline values: CDR1 MDHEN, CDR2 SYDVKM. There are 18 residues in the CDR3. This CDR3 is CASNKQGANRATNEKLFF. CDR3 nucleotides: TGTGCCAGCAATAAACAGGGGGCCAACCGTGCAACTAATGAAAAACTGTTTTTT.

V is TRBV6-5 and J is TRBJ1-3, with 8 bases matching TRBD1. CDR1 is MNHEY and CDR2 is SVGAGI in the germline V gene. J gave up 0 bases and V 6 bases, and 1 base lay outside the gene matches. The CDR3 extends over 14 amino acids. The CDR3 nucleotides are TGTGCCAGCAGGGGGACAGGCTCTGGAAACACCATATATTTT. Its translation: CASRGTGSGNTIYF.

The chain has TRBV5-4 and TRBJ2-2; weak D call: TRBD2 (5 bases). The CDR3 is 12 amino acids. Germline V gene sequence: CDR1 SGHNT, CDR2 YYREEE (reference sequence). V was shortened by 4 bases and J by 7 bases, with 8 bases between the two germline ends. The CDR3 here is CASSPGIGELFF. The CDR3 DNA sequence: TGTGCCAGCAGCCCCGGGATCGGGGAGCTGTTTTTT.

The chain uses TRBV10-3 and TRBJ2-2, with D possibly being TRBD1 (6 bases). The CDR3 has 15 residues. In germline, CDR1 is ENHRY, CDR2 SYGVKD. Trimming cost V 0 bases and J 7 bases, with 12 bases left between them. The CDR3 is CAISESRQAHGELFF. The CDR3 coding sequence is TGTGCCATCAGTGAGTCCAGACAGGCTCACGGGGAGCTGTTTTTT.

The sample holds a few counts of this clone. The chain joins TRBV28 to TRBJ2-5, with 9 nucleotides matching TRBD2. V lost 2 bases to trimming and J lost 5 bases; unmatched junction nucleotides: 6. The CDR3 runs 15 residues. The germline V gene encodes CDR1 MDHEN and CDR2 SYDVKM. DNA of the CDR3: TGTGCCAGCAGTTTACTGCTAGCGGGAATGGAGACCCAGTACTTC. This sequence encodes CASSLLLAGMETQYF.

J is TRBJ1-2 and V is TRBV11-2; 8 positions agree with TRBD1. Germline CDR1 is SGHAT and CDR2 is FQNNGV. The CDR3 is 18 residues long. V lost 4 bases to trimming and J lost 1 base; unmatched junction nucleotides: 14. CDR3 residues: CASSSLRDRTLLNYGYTF. CDR3 in DNA: TGTGCCAGCAGCTCACTCCGGGACAGGACCCTCCTTAACTATGGCTACACCTTC. Full variable domain (outside the CDR3, taken from reference TRBV11-2 and TRBJ1-2): EAGVAQSPRYKIIEKRQSVAFWCNPISGHATLYWYQQILGQGPKLLIQFQNNGVVDDSQLPKDRFSAERLKGVDSTLKIQPAKLEDSAVYLCASSSLRDRTLLNYGYTFGSGTRLTVV.

The CDR3 region has the DNA TGCGCCAGCAGCGGGGGACAGGGATATGGCTACACCTTC. It encodes CASSGGQGYGYTF. This chain joins TRBV5-1 and TRBJ1-2; 9 bases are shared with TRBD1. The CDR3 has 13 amino acids. Trimming removed 4 bases from V and 5 bases from J; junction bases left unmatched: 3. Germline lookup yields CDR1 SGHRS and CDR2 YFSETQ.

The V and J genes are TRBV2 and TRBJ2-7, with D unresolved. In germline, CDR1 is SNHLY, CDR2 FYNNEI. Trimming took off 8 bases at V and 4 bases at J, with 9 bases between the two ends. This CDR3 has 11 amino acids. The CDR3 sequence is CASGYYYEQYF. The DNA for the CDR3 is TGTGCCAGCGGGTACTATTACGAGCAGTACTTC.

The genes are TRBV5-1 and TRBJ2-1; 9 bases line up with TRBD2. The CDR3 has 15 residues. The trim removed 0 bases at V and 6 bases at J, leaving 4 bases unmatched. The germline V gene encodes CDR1 SGHRS and CDR2 YFSETQ. The CDR3 here is CASSLAPGLANEQFF. CDR3 sequence (DNA): TGCGCCAGCAGCTTGGCCCCGGGACTAGCCAATGAGCAGTTCTTC.

The chain links TRBV29-1 to TRBJ2-5, with D possibly matching TRBD2 (6 bases). Germline V gene data show CDR1 as SQVTM and CDR2 as ANQGSEA. The V end lost 6 bases, the J end lost 4 bases, and 12 bases lay between the germline ends. The CDR3 runs 12 residues. The CDR3 spells CSVIGAGETQYF. CDR3 sequence (DNA): TGCAGCGTGATAGGAGCGGGAGAGACCCAGTACTTC.

The chain has TRBV6-5 and TRBJ1-1; no reliable D call. Germline loops: CDR1 MNHEY, CDR2 SVGAGI. Deletions cut 1 base from V and 8 bases from J, with 8 bases between. CDR3 length equals 12 residues. CDR3 protein: CASSYWAGEAFF. CDR3 coding DNA: TGTGCCAGCAGTTACTGGGCTGGAGAAGCTTTCTTT.

The rearrangement uses TRBV7-3 and TRBJ1-5; a weak D match, TRBD1 (6 bases). The CDR3 covers 16 residues. Trimming took off 5 bases at V and 6 bases at J, with 20 bases between the two ends. The germline gives CDR1 SGHTA, CDR2 FQGTGA. As DNA, the CDR3 is TGTGCCAGCAGCCCCGGAAGGACAGCCCTAACTCAGCCCCAGCATTTT. This codes for CASSPGRTALTQPQHF.

The rearrangement uses TRBV19 and TRBJ2-3, with 9 positions matching TRBD1. The CDR3 has 14 residues. V lost 7 bases, J lost 5 bases, and 7 bases stayed unmatched. Germline CDR1 is LNHDA and CDR2 is SQIVND (reference sequence). DNA of the CDR3: TGTGCCAGTAAAGACACAGGGGGCGAAGATACGCAGTATTTT. It translates to CASKDTGGEDTQYF. Drawing the rest from reference TRBV19 and TRBJ2-3, the complete variable domain is DGGITQSPKYLFRKEGQNVTLSCEQNLNHDAMYWYRQDPGQGLRLIYYSQIVNDFQKGDIAEGYSVSREKKESFPLTVTSAQKNPTAFYLCASKDTGGEDTQYFGPGTRLTVL.

This clone has a handful of counts. CDR3 in amino acids: CSVEEVQGSEAFF. The DNA of the CDR3 is TGCAGCGTTGAAGAAGTACAGGGGAGTGAAGCTTTCTTT. This chain links TRBV29-1 with TRBJ1-1; 7 bases line up with TRBD1. CDR3 length: 13 residues. Germline CDR1 SQVTM, CDR2 ANQGSEA. The junction had 5 bases not matched to a gene; V was cut back by 0 bases and J by 7 bases.

The rearrangement joins TRBV9 to TRBJ2-3, with TRBD2 matching over 8 bases. Trimming removed 3 bases from V and 2 bases from J; junction bases left unmatched: 5. CDR3 length: 15 amino acids. Germline V gene lookup returns CDR1 SGDLS and CDR2 YYNGEE. The CDR3, as DNA: TGTGCCAGCAGCGCGGGACTAGGCATCACAGATACGCAGTATTTT. Protein product: CASSAGLGITDTQYF.

The rearrangement links TRBV29-1 to TRBJ2-7; 7 nucleotides match TRBD1. The CDR3 runs 13 residues. The V gene's germline CDR1 is SQVTM and CDR2 ANQGSEA. V was clipped by 4 bases and J by 6 bases; unmatched bases: 9. As DNA, the CDR3 is TGCAGCGTTGTTCAACAGGGGCCGCGCGAGCAGTACTTC. It yields the protein CSVVQQGPREQYF.

This rearrangement joins TRBV11-1 to TRBJ2-7; D unclear. Germline CDR1 SGHAT, CDR2 FQDESV (reference sequence). There are 15 residues in the CDR3. V was trimmed by 2 bases and J by 0 bases, leaving 11 bases between them. The CDR3 protein is CASSLTQLSSYEQYF. CDR3 DNA: TGTGCCAGCAGCTTAACGCAGTTAAGCTCCTACGAGCAGTACTTC.